This is a list of T cell receptor beta chains from one sample in a study of cytomegalovirus exposure and HLA in healthy donors. The method was immunoSEQ multiplex PCR; TCRdb's version includes in-frame clones alone and lacks a portion of them. The sample has around 130,000 clones; 82% are singletons. The source material was PBMCs. The receptors originated from a woman between 18 and 30 years old in good health and CMV-seronegative. CDR3s include the opening cysteine and the closing phenylalanine or tryptophan. Each record gives: J gene, D gene, V gene, clone size, CDR3 protein, CDR3 DNA. The D gene is left open where the match is weak. Rows give clone size only sometimes, using once, few, many, or a class for an expanded clone.

TRBJ2-5,TRBD1,TRBV5-4,NA,CATARDRSQETQYF,TGTGCCACGGCCCGGGACAGATCTCAAGAGACCCAGTACTTC
TRBJ2-3,TRBD2,TRBV5-4,NA,CASRHFGGAADTQYF,TGTGCCAGCAGACATTTCGGGGGGGCGGCAGATACGCAGTATTTT
TRBJ2-3,TRBD2,TRBV4-3,NA,CASSQDPTSGEGDTQYF,TGCGCCAGCAGCCAAGACCCGACTAGCGGGGAAGGAGATACGCAGTATTTT
TRBJ2-1,NA,TRBV19,NA,CASSGGRYEQFF,TGTGCCAGTAGTGGTGGCAGGTATGAGCAGTTCTTC
TRBJ2-1,TRBD1,TRBV5-4,NA,CASTSDRGSNNEQFF,TGTGCCAGCACTTCGGACAGGGGGTCGAACAATGAGCAGTTCTTC
TRBJ1-3,NA,TRBV7-9,few,CASSLGAASGNTIYF,TGTGCCAGCAGCTTAGGGGCAGCCTCTGGAAACACCATATATTTT
TRBJ1-2,NA,TRBV6-5,NA,CASSPGQNYGYTF,TGTGCCAGCAGTCCAGGACAGAACTATGGCTACACCTTC
TRBJ2-3,NA,TRBV30,NA,CAWEGLRGQYF,TGTGCCTGGGAGGGCTTGCGGGGGCAGTATTTT
TRBJ2-1,TRBD1,TRBV4-1,NA,CASSQRQGANEQFF,TGCGCCAGCAGCCAGCGACAGGGGGCAAATGAGCAGTTCTTC
TRBJ1-5,NA,TRBV6-5,NA,CASSETINQPQHF,TGTGCCAGCAGTGAAACAATCAATCAGCCCCAGCATTTT
TRBJ2-1,TRBD2,TRBV5-4,NA,CASSWGTNSNEQFF,TGTGCCAGCAGCTGGGGGACTAACTCGAATGAGCAGTTCTTC
TRBJ2-5,TRBD2,TRBV2,NA,CASSAGTSGRDSQETQYF,TGTGCCAGCAGCGCTGGGACTAGCGGGAGGGATTCCCAAGAGACCCAGTACTTC
TRBJ2-1,NA,TRBV6-5,NA,CASSSFVSSDEQFF,TGTGCCAGCAGTTCCTTCGTTTCTAGCGATGAGCAGTTCTTC
TRBJ1-2,NA,TRBV5-1,NA,CASSLEGPHGYTF,TGCGCCAGCAGCTTGGAGGGGCCCCATGGCTACACCTTC
TRBJ2-4,TRBD2,TRBV4-2,NA,CASSPAGGPKNSQYF,TGTGCCAGCAGCCCAGCGGGGGGCCCAAAAAACAGTCAGTACTTC
TRBJ2-7,NA,TRBV5-6,NA,CASSSREEQYF,TGTGCCAGCAGCTCTCGGGAAGAGCAGTACTTC
TRBJ1-2,TRBD1,TRBV9,once,CASSPIDRAYGYTF,TGTGCCAGCAGCCCAATCGACAGGGCTTATGGCTACACCTTC
TRBJ2-2,TRBD2,TRBV5-6,NA,CASSLELAGDTGELFF,TGTGCCAGCAGCTTGGAACTAGCGGGAGACACCGGGGAGCTGTTTTTT
TRBJ1-2,NA,TRBV11-1,NA,CASSLTANYGYTF,TGTGCCAGCAGCTTAACAGCCAACTATGGCTACACCTTC
TRBJ1-1,NA,TRBV14,NA,CASSLRRGPMNTEAFF,TGTGCCAGCAGCCTTCGGAGGGGCCCTATGAACACTGAAGCTTTCTTT
TRBJ1-2,NA,TRBV29-1,NA,CSVRWGVGGYTF,TGCAGCGTTCGTTGGGGGGTGGGAGGCTACACCTTC
TRBJ2-3,TRBD2,TRBV30,few,CAWNRGGGTDTQYF,TGTGCCTGGAACCGGGGGGGCGGGACAGATACGCAGTATTTT
TRBJ2-7,TRBD2,TRBV7-9,few,CASSGAGSHEQYF,TGTGCCAGCAGCGGAGCGGGATCCCACGAGCAGTACTTC
TRBJ2-3,NA,TRBV5-1,NA,CASSLEGAYTDTQYF,TGCGCCAGCAGCTTGGAAGGGGCCTACACAGATACGCAGTATTTT
TRBJ2-7,NA,TRBV25-1,NA,CASSRSYEQYF,TGTGCCAGCAGTCGTTCCTACGAGCAGTACTTC
TRBJ1-1,NA,TRBV5-1,NA,CASSSGAVNTEAFF,TGCGCCAGCAGCTCCGGAGCAGTGAACACTGAAGCTTTCTTT
TRBJ1-1,TRBD1,TRBV27,NA,CASRYGTAMNTEAFF,TGTGCCAGCAGATACGGGACAGCCATGAACACTGAAGCTTTCTTT
TRBJ2-1,TRBD2,TRBV10-1,NA,CASSAGLASNEQFF,TGCGCCAGTTCCGCGGGACTAGCGTCAAATGAGCAGTTCTTC
TRBJ1-1,NA,TRBV10-1,NA,CASSESLSYPEAFF,TGCGCCAGCAGTGAGTCCCTGAGTTACCCTGAAGCTTTCTTT
TRBJ1-4,NA,TRBV2,few,CASSEALRGQVNEKLFF,TGTGCCAGCAGTGAAGCGCTCAGGGGTCAGGTTAATGAAAAACTGTTTTTT
TRBJ2-1,TRBD2,TRBV4-2,NA,CASSQEGGPSGSNEQFF,TGTGCCAGCAGCCAAGAAGGTGGGCCTAGCGGGAGTAATGAGCAGTTCTTC
TRBJ1-1,NA,TRBV5-4,once,CASSSPTTLNTEAFF,TGTGCCAGCAGCTCGCCGACAACTCTGAACACTGAAGCTTTCTTT
TRBJ2-7,NA,TRBV4-3,NA,CASSQDEGAGEQYF,TGCGCCAGCAGCCAAGATGAGGGGGCGGGAGAGCAGTACTTC
TRBJ2-7,TRBD2,TRBV5-1,NA,CASSPEGTSGYEQYF,TGCGCCAGCAGCCCGGAGGGGACTAGCGGGTACGAGCAGTACTTC
TRBJ2-3,TRBD2,TRBV19,NA,CASSGRAGEDTQYF,TGTGCCAGTAGTGGTCGAGCGGGGGAAGATACGCAGTATTTT
TRBJ2-6,NA,TRBV5-6,few,CASTWWQGRSGANGLTF,TGTGCCAGCACCTGGTGGCAGGGCCGCTCTGGGGCCAACGGCCTGACTTTC
TRBJ1-1,NA,TRBV12-5,NA,CASGLAGSTAEAFF,TGTGCTAGTGGTTTGGCAGGTTCGACAGCTGAAGCTTTCTTT
TRBJ2-1,TRBD2,TRBV6-1,NA,CASGQTSGYNEQFF,TGTGCCAGCGGGCAGACTAGCGGTTACAATGAGCAGTTCTTC
TRBJ2-7,TRBD2,TRBV5-6,NA,CASSFGGTSGGTRGYF,TGTGCCAGCAGCTTTGGGGGGACTAGCGGGGGGACCCGGGGGTACTTC
TRBJ2-2,NA,TRBV6-1,NA,CASTSQEGVPGELFF,TGTGCCAGCACCTCTCAGGAAGGGGTTCCCGGGGAGCTGTTTTTT
TRBJ2-3,NA,TRBV9,NA,CASSPRDLYTQYF,TGTGCCAGCAGCCCGCGGGATCTTTATACGCAGTATTTT
TRBJ1-1,TRBD1,TRBV18,NA,CASSGTARNTEAFF,TGTGCCAGCTCGGGGACAGCTAGGAACACTGAAGCTTTCTTT
TRBJ2-3,TRBD1,TRBV30,NA,CAWSLSGTGNRNTQYF,TGTGCCTGGAGTCTCTCCGGGACAGGGAATCGAAATACGCAGTATTTT
TRBJ1-5,NA,TRBV19,NA,CASRFYSNQPQHF,TGTGCCAGTAGGTTCTATAGCAATCAGCCCCAGCATTTT
TRBJ1-5,TRBD1,TRBV28,NA,CASSNLGTVRNLNQPQHF,TGTGCCAGCAGTAACCTCGGGACAGTTCGCAACCTTAATCAGCCCCAGCATTTT